This entry concerns a single T cell receptor beta chain. Its antigen is as yet unknown. Other DNA variants within this sample encode the same CDR3. The sample comes from a study of Ad26.COV2.S vaccination and SARS-CoV-2 variants. Turning to the study itself: Intramuscular Ad26.COV2.S at 5x10^10 or 1x10^11 viral particles.

Points from the study as a whole: Comparable non-spike TCR breadth was observed in vaccine and placebo recipients.

Clones were read by immunoSEQ multiplex PCR, and TCRdb kept only the in-frame ones, dropping some. The sample consists of roughly 700,000 clones, about 89% of them appearing once. Stated treatment: around 19 received Ad26.COV2.S at low or high dose, single or two shots; roughly five received placebo; per-sample allocation not given. On day 63 after the first injection, vaccine and placebo recipients gave samples. The CDR3 spans 11 residues. Germline V gives CDR1 SNHLY, CDR2 FYNNEI. With 6 bases removed from V and 5 bases from J, the gap between germline ends came to 8 bases. The specimen was peripheral blood, collected in a trial of Ad26.COV2.S vaccine versus placebo. The rearrangement links TRBV2 to TRBJ2-7; D is unclear. This receptor was identified in a person between 18 and 65 years old who received the Ad26.COV2.S COVID-19 vaccine or a placebo. This CDR3 reads CASSPTHEQYF. The CDR3 nucleotides are TGTGCCAGCAGCCCGACCCACGAGCAGTACTTC.